This T cell receptor beta chain was found in a study of T cells in Graves' hyperthyroidism and ophthalmopathy. Germline CDR1 and CDR2: MNHEY and SMNVEV (reference sequence). The CDR3 is 13 residues long. V lost 6 bases to trimming and J lost 6 bases; unmatched junction nucleotides: 8. Template material for amplifying TCR beta CDR3 regions consisted of RNA transcripts. HTBI primers drove first-round RT-PCR of the TCR CDR3. TCRdb fed the multiplex PCR reads into MiXCR, producing one record per CDR3 protein. Found here are a few hundred thousand distinct CDR3 sequences, under 15% of them singletons; the top ten hold less than 35%. At least ten counts were recorded for this clonotype.

The chain couples TRBV27 to TRBJ2-7, with 7 bases matching TRBD1. Sequenced material: blood. This clonotype was obtained from a woman in her 30s with Graves' hyperthyroidism. The CDR3 here is CASRPTGQIEQYF. In DNA, the CDR3 is TGTGCCAGCAGACCTACGGGACAGATCGAGCAGTACTTC.